This is a list of T cell receptor beta chains from one sample in a study of T cell responses to AZD1222 COVID-19 vaccine. TCRdb's copy holds only in-frame clones and misses some; the assay was immunoSEQ multiplex PCR. The sample includes tens of thousands of clones, over 75% of them seen just once. This sample comprised peripheral blood, obtained on day 0 of AZD1222 vaccination. The receptors stem from an adult in good health. CDR3s include the opening cysteine and the closing phenylalanine or tryptophan. The D gene is left open where the match is weak. The listing skips clone size in some rows; elsewhere it reads once, few, many or a size class.

TRBJ1-1 - - TRBV15 CATSRARNTEAFF TGTGCCACCAGCAGAGCTAGGAACACTGAAGCTTTCTTT
TRBJ1-1 - TRBD1 TRBV30 CAWSVGDRDDTEAFF TGTGCCTGGAGTGTAGGTGACAGGGATGACACTGAAGCTTTCTTT
TRBJ2-2 - TRBD2 TRBV11-2 CASSFFSSGGNTGELFF TGTGCCAGCAGCTTCTTCTCTAGCGGGGGTAACACCGGGGAGCTGTTTTTT
TRBJ2-5 - - TRBV12-3/TRBV12-4 CASARQETQYF TGTGCCAGCGCCCGGCAAGAGACCCAGTACTTC
TRBJ2-3 - - TRBV12-3/TRBV12-4 CASRGASTDTQYF TGTGCCAGCAGGGGAGCTAGCACAGATACGCAGTATTTT
TRBJ2-7 - TRBD2 TRBV5-8 CASTAWGGTGNEQYF TGTGCCAGCACCGCTTGGGGGGGGACCGGGAACGAGCAGTACTTC
TRBJ2-1 - - TRBV6-5 CASSPQGSSNEQFF TGTGCCAGCAGTCCCCAGGGGAGTTCCAATGAGCAGTTCTTC
TRBJ2-5 - TRBD2 TRBV3-1/TRBV3-2 CASSQTLAGETQYF TGTGCCAGCAGCCAAACCCTAGCGGGAGAGACCCAGTACTTC
TRBJ2-3 - TRBD2 TRBV6-5 CASSYRLAGVADTQYF TGTGCCAGCAGTTACCGACTAGCGGGAGTAGCAGATACGCAGTATTTT
TRBJ1-1 few - TRBV29-1 CSVSEARTEAFF TGCAGCGTTTCGGAGGCGCGGACTGAAGCTTTCTTT
TRBJ2-2 - TRBD1 TRBV30 CAWSPDRGTGELFF TGTGCCTGGAGTCCCGACAGGGGCACCGGGGAGCTGTTTTTT
TRBJ2-7 - - TRBV4-2 CASSQEGYLREQYF TGTGCCAGCAGCCAAGAGGGCTATCTTCGGGAGCAGTACTTC
TRBJ2-7 - - TRBV12-3/TRBV12-4 CASSLNNYEQYF TGTGCCAGCAGTTTGAACAACTACGAGCAGTACTTC
TRBJ2-3 - - TRBV7-2 CASSLEDTQYF TGTGCCAGCAGCCTGGAAGATACGCAGTATTTT
TRBJ1-4 - - TRBV11-2 CASSPVRVPNEKLFF TGTGCCAGCAGCCCTGTCAGGGTACCTAATGAAAAACTGTTTTTT
TRBJ1-6 - TRBD1 TRBV19 CASSNRDRGSPLHF TGTGCCAGTAGTAACCGGGACAGGGGATCACCCCTCCACTTT
TRBJ1-3 - TRBD1 TRBV5-4 CASRPDRVGNTIYF TGTGCCAGCAGGCCGGACAGGGTTGGAAACACCATATATTTT
TRBJ2-1 - TRBD2 TRBV20-1 CSASASGTSSYNEQFF TGCAGTGCTAGTGCTAGCGGGACCAGCTCCTACAATGAGCAGTTCTTC
TRBJ1-5 once - TRBV6-6 CASSSPGRSQPQHF TGTGCCAGCAGTTCCCCAGGGAGGAGTCAGCCCCAGCATTTT
TRBJ2-3 - - TRBV29-1 CSAAQGITDTQYF TGCAGCGCTGCGCAGGGGATCACAGATACGCAGTATTTT
TRBJ2-3 - TRBD1 TRBV19 CAIGTGGADTQYF TGTGCCATTGGGACAGGGGGCGCCGATACGCAGTATTTT
TRBJ2-7 - TRBD1 TRBV6-5 CASRAPGQGAYEQYF TGTGCCAGCAGAGCACCGGGACAGGGGGCATACGAGCAGTACTTC
TRBJ1-3 - - TRBV3-1/TRBV3-2 CASSQPGGNTIYF TGTGCCAGCAGCCAACCAGGGGGAAACACCATATATTTT
TRBJ1-1 - - TRBV11-2 CASSGWTVRTEAFF TGTGCCAGCAGCGGGTGGACAGTACGGACTGAAGCTTTCTTT
TRBJ1-6 medium-sized - TRBV7-8 CASSLFRGRRSPLHF TGTGCCAGCAGCCTCTTTAGAGGACGTCGCTCACCCCTCCACTTT
TRBJ2-3 - TRBD2 TRBV29-1 CSALLAGVDTQYF TGCAGCGCTCTACTAGCGGGAGTTGATACGCAGTATTTT
TRBJ1-1 - - TRBV19 CASSISGITEAFF TGTGCCAGTAGTATCTCTGGGATCACTGAAGCTTTCTTT
TRBJ2-7 - - TRBV4-1 CASSQQDSSYEQYF TGCGCCAGCAGCCAACAGGACAGCTCCTACGAGCAGTACTTC
TRBJ1-1 few - TRBV24-1 CATSDPTIGEPTEAFF TGTGCCACCAGTGATCCTACCATAGGGGAGCCCACTGAAGCTTTCTTT
TRBJ2-7 - TRBD1 TRBV11-2 CASSSLSGQDHEQYF TGTGCCAGCAGCTCTCTCTCGGGACAGGACCACGAGCAGTACTTC
TRBJ2-1 - TRBD2 TRBV7-9 CASSFIAGGYNEQFF TGTGCCAGCAGCTTCATAGCGGGGGGCTACAATGAGCAGTTCTTC
TRBJ2-3 - - TRBV30 CAWSVRVSTDTQYF TGTGCCTGGAGTGTCCGGGTCAGCACAGATACGCAGTATTTT
TRBJ1-4 few TRBD1 TRBV6-1 CASSDDRGSEKLFF TGTGCCAGCAGTGACGACAGGGGGAGTGAAAAACTGTTTTTT
TRBJ2-6 - - TRBV5-1 CASSRRGAPTLSGANVLTF TGCGCCAGCAGCCGAAGGGGGGCGCCCACTCTCTCTGGGGCCAACGTCCTGACTTTC
TRBJ2-3 - TRBD2 TRBV20-1 CSASMAGVDTQYF TGCAGTGCTAGTATGGCGGGAGTAGATACGCAGTATTTT
TRBJ2-7 - - TRBV18 CASSETSPNEQYF TGTGCCAGCTCCGAGACTAGTCCCAACGAGCAGTACTTC
TRBJ1-6 - - TRBV3-1/TRBV3-2 CASSQDSVGLGSPLHF TGTGCCAGCAGCCAAGATTCTGTCGGGCTGGGATCACCCCTCCACTTT